The text below deals with one TCR beta chain. Antigen unknown. The data derive from a study of cytomegalovirus exposure and HLA in healthy donors. Study at large: The same platform was used for the 120 or so validation repertoires as for the 650 to 700 first-cohort repertoires, as reported in a later analysis.

The data were produced by immunoSEQ multiplex PCR, yet TCRdb's version contains in-frame clones alone and is incomplete. The sample lists some 190,000 clones, around 86% seen once, with 7.2% in the top ten. The CDR3 length is 14 residues. V was trimmed by 0 bases and J by 6 bases, leaving 11 bases between them. CDR1 and CDR2 (germline): SQVTM, ANQGSEA. It was the roughly 130-subject validation cohort, separate from the 666-subject first cohort, to which the donors belonged. Broader study findings: Cytomegalovirus status was reportedly diagnosed by the classifier with high sensitivity and specificity.

The TCR sequence derives from a man aged 25-45 years in good health and CMV-seropositive. This rearrangement joins TRBV29-1 to TRBJ2-2; unclear D gene. Sequenced: PBMCs. The CDR3 nucleotides read TGCAGCGTTGAAGAAGGTTTTAGGGCCGGGGAGCTGTTTTTT. The encoded protein is CSVEEGFRAGELFF.